Presented here are 30 T cell receptor beta chains from one specimen sequenced in a study of T-cell memory formation after mild COVID-19. TCRdb passed the 5' RACE reads through MiXCR, listing each CDR3 protein once. The profile shows 540,000 or so distinct CDR3 sequences, about a fifth of them singletons. Sequencing was performed on PBMCs or a T cell subset sorted from them (not recorded which). Source of these receptors: an adult woman who had mild COVID-19 (a few samples of this study predate the infection). Cell type and time point are not known.

The rearrangement uses TRBV25-1 and TRBJ1-1, with D uncertain. Trimming stripped 7 bases from V and 1 base from J, with 19 bases between. Germline loops: CDR1 MGHDK, CDR2 SYGVNS. The CDR3 runs 16 residues. CDR3 DNA: TGTGCCAGCAATACAAGGTGGGCGAGTACGAACACTGAAGCTTTCTTT. This translates into CASNTRWASTNTEAFF.

The V call is TRBV30, the J call TRBJ1-4; D remains unclear. Germline V CDR1 and CDR2: GTSNPN, SVGIG (reference sequence). V lost 3 bases and J 8 bases, leaving 16 bases between the germline ends. The CDR3 extends over 14 amino acids. The CDR3, as DNA: TGTGCCTGGAGCTCGGACTTATTGGAGGAAAAACTGTTTTTT. It codes for CAWSSDLLEEKLFF.

The rearrangement uses TRBV20-1 and TRBJ2-7; D gene unclear. Trimming shortened V by 5 bases and J by 2 bases, and 16 bases separated the two germline ends. The CDR3 contains 14 residues. The germline V gene has CDR1 DFQATT and CDR2 SNEGSKA (reference sequence). The DNA for the CDR3 is TGCAGTGCTGCGGAGTGGGAAGAAACCTACGAGCAGTACTTC. The encoded protein is CSAAEWEETYEQYF.

This clonotype was seen many times. V gene TRBV12-3 or TRBV12-4 combines with J gene TRBJ2-7; 7 positions agree with TRBD2. The CDR3 sequence is 13 residues long. The V and J ends lost 8 bases and 3 bases, in that order; junction bases with no gene match: 7. The CDR3 here is CASGSGRYYEQYF. In nucleotides, the CDR3 is TGTGCCAGCGGTAGCGGGCGCTACTACGAGCAGTACTTC.

The chain employs TRBV7-9 and TRBJ2-4; weak D call: TRBD1 (6 bases). This CDR3 comprises 14 residues. V lost 5 bases, J lost 7 bases, and 15 bases lay in between. Germline lookup yields CDR1 SEHNR and CDR2 FQNEAQ (reference sequence). The CDR3 sequence: CASSPSRDNNIQYF. The CDR3, as DNA: TGTGCCAGCAGCCCAAGCCGGGACAATAACATTCAGTACTTC.

A remark on this clonotype: One end of the junction does not line up with germline, which may come from a read error. The chain joins TRBV4-3 to TRBJ2-1, with unresolved D. In germline, CDR1 is LGHNA, CDR2 YSLEER. This CDR3 has 13 residues. CDR3 protein: CASSQDDVRNIIF. CDR3 DNA sequence: TGCGCCAGCAGCCAAGATGACGTACGGAATATCATCTTC.

At least ten counts were recorded for this clonotype. The chain joins TRBV7-3 to TRBJ1-1; D is uncertain. Trimming cost V 0 bases and J 1 base, with 3 bases left between them. The CDR3 extends over 13 amino acids. In germline, CDR1 is SGHTA, CDR2 FQGTGA. The CDR3 here is CASSLTGNTEAFF. CDR3 bases: TGTGCCAGCAGCTTAACGGGGAACACTGAAGCTTTCTTT.

This clonotype was counted only a few times. V and J are TRBV20-1 and TRBJ2-7, with D unclear. Germline values: CDR1 DFQATT, CDR2 SNEGSKA (reference sequence). The CDR3 spans 12 residues. V was trimmed by 3 bases and J by 6 bases, leaving 12 bases between them. This CDR3 is CSASVWESEQYF. For the CDR3, the DNA is TGCAGTGCTAGCGTCTGGGAAAGCGAGCAGTACTTC.

Only a few counts were recorded for this clonotype. The chain uses TRBV4-3 and TRBJ2-1; the D gene is possibly TRBD2 (6 bases). V shed 3 bases and J shed 4 bases, with 13 bases lying between them. This CDR3 has 15 amino acids. Looked up from germline, CDR1 is LGHNA and CDR2 is YSLEER. The CDR3 is CASSQGDSVYNEQFF. CDR3 nucleotide sequence: TGCGCCAGCAGCCAGGGGGACTCCGTTTACAATGAGCAGTTCTTC.

In this sample, this clonotype turned up a few times. The CDR3, as DNA: TGTGCCACCAGGGCCGGACAGTTCGGGGAGCTGTTTTTT. Translated: CATRAGQFGELFF. V and J are TRBV24-1 and TRBJ2-2, with D possibly TRBD1 on 6 matching bases. V shed 7 bases and J shed 7 bases, with 12 bases lying between them. Germline V CDR1 and CDR2: KGHDR, SFDVKD. This CDR3 has 13 amino acids.

The CDR3 loop is CASRGGTTPLSEQFF. The CDR3 DNA is TGTGCCAGCAGGGGAGGGACTACCCCCCTAAGCGAGCAGTTCTTC. The J gene is TRBJ2-1, the V gene TRBV12-3 or TRBV12-4, with 7 bases fitting TRBD2. The length of the CDR3 is 15 residues. The junction had 15 bases not matched to a gene; V was cut back by 6 bases and J by 10 bases.

This clonotype was seen repeatedly, ten times or more. The chain uses TRBV27 and TRBJ2-7; 8 bases line up with TRBD1. Germline V gene sequence: CDR1 MNHEY, CDR2 SMNVEV (reference sequence). V lost 8 bases, J lost 6 bases, and 12 bases stayed unmatched. The CDR3 has 14 residues. The CDR3 reads CASGNSDRAGEQYF. CDR3 nucleotides: TGTGCCAGCGGCAACTCGGACAGGGCGGGCGAGCAGTACTTC.

The chain is built from TRBV7-8 and TRBJ2-7; 10 bases match TRBD2. With 2 bases clipped from V and 7 bases from J, the junction kept 11 bases outside the gene matches. Germline CDR1 and CDR2: SGHVS and FQNEAQ. The CDR3 covers 16 residues. For the CDR3, the DNA is TGTGCCAGCAGCTTATCAATCCTAGCGGGGGCTTGGGAGCAGTACTTC. This sequence encodes CASSLSILAGAWEQYF. Using reference TRBV7-8 and TRBJ2-7 for the parts outside the CDR3, the full variable domain is GAGVSQSPRYKVAKRGQDVALRCDPISGHVSLFWYQQALGQGPEFLTYFQNEAQLDKSGLPSDRFFAERPEGSVSTLKIQRTQQEDSAVYLCASSLSILAGAWEQYFGPGTRLTVT.

This sequence joins TRBV6-1 and TRBJ1-5; D is unclear. V was shortened by 1 base and J by 4 bases, with 11 bases between the two germline ends. There are 15 residues in the CDR3. Germline CDR1 MNHNS, CDR2 SASEGT. CDR3 sequence: CASSEGALSNQPQHF. The CDR3, as DNA: TGTGCCAGCAGTGAAGGGGCCCTTTCTAATCAGCCCCAGCATTTT.

The sample holds many counts of this clonotype. This rearrangement joins TRBV7-2 to TRBJ2-7, with 7 bases identical to TRBD2. J lost 3 bases, V lost 4 bases, and 6 bases had no gene match. Germline CDR1 reads SGHTA; CDR2 reads FQGNSA. The CDR3 length is 14 residues. As DNA, the CDR3 is TGTGCCAGCAGCTCAAACCGGGAGGACTACGAGCAGTACTTC. Translating it yields CASSSNREDYEQYF.

The chain recombines TRBV4-1 with TRBJ2-5, with a weak D call TRBD2 (6 bases). The CDR3 is made up of 17 amino acids. Trimming removed 1 base from V and 5 bases from J, with 20 bases in between. Germline CDR1 MGHRA, CDR2 YSYEKL. CDR3 coding DNA: TGCGCCAGCAGCCAAGGAATGGGTATAGGAGGGGCGGAGACCCAGTACTTC. Encoded protein: CASSQGMGIGGAETQYF.

The table lists this clonotype with many counts. V and J are TRBV6-5 and TRBJ2-6, with no clear D. In germline, CDR1 is MNHEY, CDR2 SVGAGI. The CDR3 runs to 16 residues. With 7 bases removed from V and 1 base from J, the gap between germline ends came to 14 bases. CDR3: CASNQTWISGANVLTF. CDR3 coding DNA: TGTGCCAGCAATCAGACGTGGATTTCTGGGGCCAACGTCCTGACTTTC.

Here the CDR3 reads CASSLVGDLNNEQFF. The CDR3 DNA sequence: TGTGCCAGCAGTTTAGTGGGGGACCTTAACAATGAGCAGTTCTTC. The rearrangement links TRBV12-3 or TRBV12-4 to TRBJ2-1; D could derive from TRBD1 or TRBD2 (5 bases each). With 1 base removed from V and 5 bases from J, the gap between germline ends came to 12 bases. This CDR3 contains 15 residues.

This clonotype was counted only a few times. The chain is built from TRBV5-1 and TRBJ2-3; 11 bases agree with TRBD2. This CDR3 comprises 15 residues. Trimming removed 7 bases from V and 4 bases from J; junction bases left unmatched: 8. Germline assignment: CDR1 SGHRS and CDR2 YFSETQ. CDR3 residues: CASCVGLAGADTQYF. DNA for the CDR3: TGCGCCAGCTGCGTCGGACTAGCGGGTGCAGATACGCAGTATTTT.

The V and J genes are TRBV4-2 and TRBJ2-3, with TRBD2 identical over 10 bases. This CDR3 has 18 amino acids. Germline V gives CDR1 LGHNA, CDR2 YNFKEQ. Trimming cost V 1 base and J 3 bases; bases outside gene matches: 10. The CDR3 DNA sequence: TGTGCCAGCAGCCAAGTTGGGGGACTAGCGTTGAGTACAGATACGCAGTATTTT. It is translated as CASSQVGGLALSTDTQYF.

Only a few counts were recorded for this clonotype. In DNA, the CDR3 is TGTGCCAGCTGCCGCGGCGGGACAGGGCTGAACACTGAAGCTTTCTTT. It codes for CASCRGGTGLNTEAFF. The rearrangement joins TRBV19 to TRBJ1-1, with 9 bases identical to TRBD1. V was clipped by 9 bases and J by 0 bases; unmatched bases: 11. The CDR3 is made up of 16 amino acids. Looked up from germline, CDR1 is LNHDA and CDR2 is SQIVND (reference sequence). Drawing the rest from reference TRBV19 and TRBJ1-1, the complete variable domain is DGGITQSPKYLFRKEGQNVTLSCEQNLNHDAMYWYRQDPGQGLRLIYYSQIVNDFQKGDIAEGYSVSREKKESFPLTVTSAQKNPTAFYLCASCRGGTGLNTEAFFGQGTRLTVV.

The chain joins TRBV11-1 to TRBJ1-1, with a weak D call TRBD1 (5 bases). This CDR3 comprises 16 residues. The germline V gene has CDR1 SGHAT and CDR2 FQDESV (reference sequence). V was cut by 5 bases and J by 4 bases, with 20 bases left in between. The CDR3 DNA reads as TGTGCCAGCAGCGTGGGGTATGGGGCTCCCGGCACTGAAGCTTTCTTT. Its translation is CASSVGYGAPGTEAFF.

The table lists this clonotype with a few counts. The rearrangement uses TRBV7-3 and TRBJ1-1; maybe TRBD1 (6 bases). CDR3 size: 13 residues. Germline V gives CDR1 SGHTA, CDR2 FQGTGA. V was shortened by 5 bases and J by 7 bases, with 14 bases between the two germline ends. In DNA form, the CDR3 reads TGTGCCAGCAGCCATACAGGGAAGGGTGAAGCTTTCTTT. Translated: CASSHTGKGEAFF.

The CDR3 nucleotides are TGCAGCGTTTACAGGGAAAATGAGCAGTTCTTC. Its translation: CSVYRENEQFF. The rearrangement links TRBV29-1 to TRBJ2-1, with D perhaps TRBD1 (6 bases). Germline V lookup: CDR1 SQVTM, CDR2 ANQGSEA. CDR3 length: 11 amino acids. Trimming left V 5 bases short and J 7 bases short, with 9 bases between.

A few counts support this clonotype. This chain links TRBV9 with TRBJ1-1; a possible D gene is TRBD1 (5 bases). Trimming shortened V by 4 bases and J by 4 bases, and 14 bases separated the two germline ends. Germline V gives CDR1 SGDLS, CDR2 YYNGEE. The CDR3 is 14 amino acids. CDR3 nucleotides: TGTGCCAGCAGCCCTCACCGGGGGGGCACTGAAGCTTTCTTT. Amino acid sequence: CASSPHRGGTEAFF.

The J gene is TRBJ2-1, the V gene TRBV18, with 7 bases matching TRBD2. CDR1 and CDR2 (germline): KGHSH, LQKENI. After removal of 1 base from V and 0 bases from J, the junction contained 3 bases not matched to a gene. This CDR3 spans 16 amino acids. In DNA, the CDR3 is TGTGCCAGCTCACCACAGCGGGGTAGCTCCTACAATGAGCAGTTCTTC. It specifies CASSPQRGSSYNEQFF.

The J gene is TRBJ1-6, the V gene TRBV15; D call uncertain. V was shortened by 3 bases and J by 4 bases, with 10 bases between the two germline ends. Looked up from germline, CDR1 is LNHNV and CDR2 is YYDKDF (reference sequence). CDR3 length: 15 residues. The CDR3 spells CATSRGSAYNSPLHF. The DNA for the CDR3 is TGTGCCACCAGCAGGGGTTCAGCATATAATTCACCCCTCCACTTT.

This clonotype turned up a few times. The gene calls are TRBV5-1 and TRBJ2-1, with D perhaps matching TRBD1 (6 bases). V was trimmed by 0 bases and J by 6 bases, leaving 13 bases between them. CDR3 size: 15 residues. From germline, CDR1 is SGHRS and CDR2 YFSETQ. Here the CDR3 reads CASSLASGVSNEQFF. The CDR3 DNA is TGCGCCAGCAGCTTGGCGTCAGGGGTAAGCAATGAGCAGTTCTTC.

This clonotype appeared a few times. The CDR3 bases are TGTGCCAGCAGTGTAACAGGGTTTGAAGCTTTCTTT. It encodes CASSVTGFEAFF. This chain uses TRBV2 with TRBJ1-1; tentatively, D is TRBD1 (6 bases). CDR1 is SNHLY, CDR2 FYNNEI, per germline. The CDR3 contains 12 residues. The ends were cut back, 4 bases at V and 7 bases at J, with 10 bases in the middle. Full variable domain (missing parts from reference TRBV2 and TRBJ1-1): EPEVTQTPSHQVTQMGQEVILRCVPISNHLYFYWYRQILGQKVEFLVSFYNNEISEKSEIFDDQFSVERPDGSNFTLKIRSTKLEDSAMYFCASSVTGFEAFFGQGTRLTVV.

The chain carries TRBV7-2 and TRBJ1-2; no reliable D call. Germline lookup yields CDR1 SGHTA and CDR2 FQGNSA. The CDR3 is 15 residues long. V lost 5 bases, J lost 0 bases, and 13 bases lay in between. The CDR3 DNA sequence: TGTGCCAGCAGCCCAGAGGTTTCCGCTAACTATGGCTACACCTTC. It encodes CASSPEVSANYGYTF.